This T cell receptor beta chain was sequenced for a study of early T cells in non-severe SARS-CoV-2 infection. Study-level background: Bulk RNA taken from unsorted whole blood was sequenced, leaving chains unpaired. Whole-study findings and limits: There was a bias toward anti-spike CD8 responses in VDJdb matching, which missed private and CD4 specificities.

The CDR3 sequence is 12 residues long. CDR1 is ENHRY, CDR2 SYGVKD, per germline. V lost 8 bases and J lost 6, with 14 bases in between. Molecules of cDNA were individually given unique molecular identifiers that were attached to them. TCRdb processed the 5' RACE reads anew with MiXCR; each CDR3 protein has one entry. Of under 140,000 distinct CDR3 sequences listed, roughly 12% are singletons. On this clonotype itself: Its antigen is unknown.

This sample comprised whole blood, obtained at baseline. The clonotype originates from an adult who was a healthcare worker with PCR-confirmed SARS-CoV-2 infection or an uninfected control (not recorded which). The rearrangement joins TRBV10-3 to TRBJ2-7; no clear D. The CDR3 spells CAIGPSVGEQYF. CDR3 bases: TGTGCCATCGGTCCCTCGGTTGGCGAGCAGTACTTC.